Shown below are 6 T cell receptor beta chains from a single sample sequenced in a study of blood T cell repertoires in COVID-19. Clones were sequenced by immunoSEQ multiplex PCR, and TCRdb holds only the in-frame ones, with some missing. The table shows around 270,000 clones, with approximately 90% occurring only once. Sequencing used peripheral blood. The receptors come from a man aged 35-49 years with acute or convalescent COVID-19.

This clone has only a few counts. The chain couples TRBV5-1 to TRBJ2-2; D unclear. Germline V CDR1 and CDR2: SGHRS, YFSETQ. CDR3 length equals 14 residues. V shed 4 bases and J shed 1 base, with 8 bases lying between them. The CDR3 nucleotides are TGCGCCAGCAGCCGCGGCGGGAACACCGGGGAGCTGTTTTTT. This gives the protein CASSRGGNTGELFF.

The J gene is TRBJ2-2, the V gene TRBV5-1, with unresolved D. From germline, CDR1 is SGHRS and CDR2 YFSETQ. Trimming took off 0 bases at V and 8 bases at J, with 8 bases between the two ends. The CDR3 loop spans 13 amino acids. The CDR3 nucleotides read TGCGCCAGCAGCTTGGGCAGTCCGGGGGAGCTGTTTTTT. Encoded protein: CASSLGSPGELFF.

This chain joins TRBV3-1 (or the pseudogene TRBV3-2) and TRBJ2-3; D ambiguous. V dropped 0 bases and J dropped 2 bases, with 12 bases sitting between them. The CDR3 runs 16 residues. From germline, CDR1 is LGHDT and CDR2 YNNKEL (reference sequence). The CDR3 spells CASSQDLDHFTDTQYF. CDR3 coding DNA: TGTGCCAGCAGCCAAGATCTAGACCACTTCACAGATACGCAGTATTTT.

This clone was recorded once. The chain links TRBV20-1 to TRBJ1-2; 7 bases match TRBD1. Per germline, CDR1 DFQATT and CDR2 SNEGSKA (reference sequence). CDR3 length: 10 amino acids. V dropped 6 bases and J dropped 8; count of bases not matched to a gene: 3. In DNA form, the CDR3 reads TGCAGTGCCAGGACAGGCGGCTACACCTTC. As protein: CSARTGGYTF.

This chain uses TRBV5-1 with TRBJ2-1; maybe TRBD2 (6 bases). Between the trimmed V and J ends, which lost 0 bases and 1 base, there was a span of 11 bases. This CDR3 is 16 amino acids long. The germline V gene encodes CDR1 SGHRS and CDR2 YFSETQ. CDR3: CASSLAASGSYNEQFF. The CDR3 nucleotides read TGCGCCAGCAGCTTGGCCGCAAGCGGGTCCTACAATGAGCAGTTCTTC.

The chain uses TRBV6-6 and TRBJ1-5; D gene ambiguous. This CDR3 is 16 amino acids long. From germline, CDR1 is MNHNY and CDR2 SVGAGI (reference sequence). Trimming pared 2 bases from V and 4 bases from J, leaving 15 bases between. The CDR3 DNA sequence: TGTGCCAGCAGTTACACGCCTGCCGGGAGGAATCAGCCCCAGCATTTT. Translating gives CASSYTPAGRNQPQHF.